Presented here are 10 T cell receptor beta chains from one specimen sequenced in a study of PD-L1 blockade in urothelial cancer. TCRdb's copy holds only in-frame clones and misses some; the assay was immunoSEQ multiplex PCR. The sample has about 21,000 clones, 90% seen once. The sequencing here drew on PBMCs, taken around atezolizumab (anti-PD-L1) treatment. The receptors shown here come from a woman aged 55-70 years with urothelial cancer.

V usage is TRBV4-1 and J usage is TRBJ2-5; 12 bases agree with TRBD2. With V trimmed by 2 bases and J by 5 bases, 6 bases remained unmatched. The CDR3 runs 16 residues. Germline V gene data show CDR1 as MGHRA and CDR2 as YSYEKL. CDR3 sequence reads: CASSQPLAGGAETQYF. CDR3 bases: TGCGCCAGCAGCCAACCCCTAGCGGGGGGGGCGGAGACCCAGTACTTC.

The chain is built from TRBV7-3 and TRBJ2-1; D possibly corresponds to TRBD1 (7 bases). The V end was cut by 5 bases, the J end by 5 bases, with 16 bases between. This CDR3 is 15 amino acids long. CDR1 and CDR2 from the germline V gene are SGHTA and FQGTGA. In nucleotides, the CDR3 is TGTGCCAGCAGCCCCAGGGGGGCAGGGAACAATGAGCAGTTCTTC. As protein: CASSPRGAGNNEQFF.

This chain uses TRBV19 with TRBJ2-1; 11 positions agree with TRBD2. V dropped 7 bases and J dropped 3; count of bases not matched to a gene: 5. This CDR3 comprises 15 residues. CDR1 is LNHDA, CDR2 SQIVND, per germline (reference sequence). In DNA, the CDR3 is TGTGCCAGTAACGTTCTAGCGGGAGGCTACAATGAGCAGTTCTTC. Its translation is CASNVLAGGYNEQFF.

The chain employs TRBV5-5 and TRBJ2-6; TRBD1 matches at 8 bases. The CDR3 has 17 amino acids. Germline V lookup: CDR1 SGHKS, CDR2 YYEKEE (reference sequence). J gave up 2 bases and V 5 bases, and 9 bases lay outside the gene matches. The CDR3 DNA reads TGTGCCAGCAGAAGGGACAGGAATAAGCCTGGGGCCAACGTCCTGACTTTC. This sequence encodes CASRRDRNKPGANVLTF.

V is TRBV2 and J is TRBJ1-3; D remains unclear. V was clipped by 0 bases and J by 4 bases, with 10 bases between them. There are 15 residues in the CDR3. Germline values: CDR1 SNHLY, CDR2 FYNNEI. CDR3 coding DNA: TGTGCCAGCAGTGAAGCCGAGCCAGGAGGAAACACCATATATTTT. This codes for CASSEAEPGGNTIYF.

V usage is TRBV2 and J usage is TRBJ1-5, with 9 positions matching TRBD1. CDR1 is SNHLY and CDR2 is FYNNEI in the germline V gene. CDR3 length equals 13 residues. V gave up 8 bases and J gave up 7 bases; unmatched junction bases: 6. The CDR3 loop reads CASCRTGEQPQHF. The DNA of the CDR3 is TGTGCCAGCTGTAGGACAGGGGAACAGCCCCAGCATTTT. Variable domain in full (rest from reference TRBV2 and TRBJ1-5): EPEVTQTPSHQVTQMGQEVILRCVPISNHLYFYWYRQILGQKVEFLVSFYNNEISEKSEIFDDQFSVERPDGSNFTLKIRSTKLEDSAMYFCASCRTGEQPQHFGDGTRLSIL.

This chain joins TRBV7-9 and TRBJ1-3; 9 bases map to TRBD1. Germline values: CDR1 SEHNR, CDR2 FQNEAQ (reference sequence). The length of the CDR3 is 19 residues. V was clipped by 0 bases and J by 5 bases; unmatched bases: 14. The CDR3 here is CASSLAYRGQGDSRNTIYF. DNA of the CDR3: TGTGCCAGCAGCTTAGCGTATCGGGGACAGGGCGACTCAAGAAACACCATATATTTT.

The rearrangement links TRBV7-8 to TRBJ2-1; 8 bases are shared with TRBD2. The length of the CDR3 is 15 residues. J gave up 7 bases and V 9 bases, and 14 bases lay outside the gene matches. The germline CDR1 and CDR2 sequences are SGHVS and FQNEAQ. The CDR3 nucleotides read TGTGCCAGGGGACCGACAAGCGGGAGCAGGAATGAGCAGTTCTTC. Translating gives CARGPTSGSRNEQFF. Full variable domain (remainder filled in from reference TRBV7-8 and TRBJ2-1): GAGVSQSPRYKVAKRGQDVALRCDPISGHVSLFWYQQALGQGPEFLTYFQNEAQLDKSGLPSDRFFAERPEGSVSTLKIQRTQQEDSAVYLCARGPTSGSRNEQFFGPGTRLTVL.

The rearrangement links TRBV28 to TRBJ2-4; TRBD1 is a possible D gene (6 bases). Germline CDR1 and CDR2: MDHEN and SYDVKM. The CDR3 has 15 amino acids. V lost 3 bases, J lost 0 bases, and 9 bases lay in between. The CDR3 coding sequence is TGTGCCAGCAGTTTGGGCAGGGGAGCCAAAAACATTCAGTACTTC. Its protein product is CASSLGRGAKNIQYF.

This rearrangement joins TRBV2 to TRBJ2-7; D perhaps matches TRBD2 (6 bases). Germline values: CDR1 SNHLY, CDR2 FYNNEI. The CDR3 is 16 amino acids. V dropped 5 bases and J dropped 0 bases, with 17 bases sitting between them. The CDR3 region has the DNA TGTGCCAGCAGTCCCCGGGAGTACAAAACCTCCTACGAGCAGTACTTC. Translating it yields CASSPREYKTSYEQYF. Supplemented by reference TRBV2 and TRBJ2-7, the full variable domain reads EPEVTQTPSHQVTQMGQEVILRCVPISNHLYFYWYRQILGQKVEFLVSFYNNEISEKSEIFDDQFSVERPDGSNFTLKIRSTKLEDSAMYFCASSPREYKTSYEQYFGPGTRLTVT.